These 15 T cell receptor beta chains came from one sample sequenced in a study of CD8 T cells in ankylosing spondylitis. One entry per CDR3 protein, called by TCRdb with MiXCR from the 5' RACE reads. The data contain 200,000 to 250,000 distinct CDR3 sequences, 8.2% of them singletons. The sequencing input was blood, either unsorted or a sorted T cell fraction (not recorded which). All receptors derive from a female donor with ankylosing spondylitis or in good health (not recorded which).

This clonotype was counted ten times or more. This chain links TRBV12-5 with TRBJ1-1; perhaps TRBD1 as D (6 bases). Germline CDR1 is LGHNT and CDR2 is FRNRAP. CDR3 size: 12 residues. V lost 6 bases and J lost 10, with 15 bases in between. CDR3 amino acids: CASGLQGRRAFF. The CDR3 DNA is TGTGCTAGTGGCCTGCAGGGGAGGAGAGCTTTCTTT.

This clonotype was observed a handful of times. The V and J genes are TRBV6-2 or TRBV6-3 and TRBJ2-7; weak D call: TRBD1 (6 bases). The CDR3 totals 15 residues. Germline CDR1 MNHEY, CDR2 SVGEGT. Deletions cut 6 bases from V and 2 bases from J, with 17 bases between. The CDR3 DNA follows: TGTGCCAGCAGGGGGGCCGGGCAGGGAACCTACGAGCAGTACTTC. Its protein product is CASRGAGQGTYEQYF.

Remarks on this clonotype: A much larger clonotype is one base distant, so this may be a read error. The chain combines TRBV2 with TRBJ2-7; 8 bases agree with TRBD1. Germline-derived CDR1 and CDR2 are SNHLY and FYNNEI. This CDR3 spans 14 amino acids. CDR3 residues: CANSEVTGDYEQYF. The CDR3 bases are TGTGCCAACAGTGAAGTGACAGGGGACTACGAGCAGTACTTC.

This clonotype was counted many times. The J gene is TRBJ1-5, the V gene TRBV20-1; TRBD1 matches at 12 bases. CDR1 and CDR2 (germline): DFQATT, SNEGSKA (reference sequence). This CDR3 contains 17 residues. J gave up 3 bases and V 2 bases, and 8 bases lay outside the gene matches. This chain's CDR3 is CSARKRDRGLNNQPQHF. CDR3 DNA: TGCAGTGCTAGAAAACGGGACAGGGGGCTAAACAATCAGCCCCAGCATTTT.

This clonotype came up many times. The chain recombines TRBV2 with TRBJ1-4; D perhaps matches TRBD1 (5 bases). Between the trimmed V and J ends, which lost 7 bases and 3 bases, there was a span of 15 bases. CDR3 size: 15 residues. The germline gives CDR1 SNHLY, CDR2 FYNNEI. CDR3 loop: CASKGQGRANEKLFF. DNA of the CDR3: TGTGCCAGCAAGGGGCAGGGTAGGGCTAATGAAAAACTGTTTTTT.

There are many counts of this clonotype. The gene calls are TRBV20-1 and TRBJ2-3; 7 bases are a match to TRBD2. CDR3 length equals 16 residues. V lost 3 bases, J lost 2 bases, and 11 bases stayed unmatched. Germline V lookup: CDR1 DFQATT, CDR2 SNEGSKA (reference sequence). CDR3 loop: CSARAAGLAVTDTQYF. In nucleotides, the CDR3 is TGCAGTGCTAGGGCAGCGGGTCTAGCGGTCACAGATACGCAGTATTTT.

This clonotype was picked up many times. The V call is TRBV12-3 or TRBV12-4, the J call TRBJ1-2; perhaps TRBD1 as D (6 bases). Trimming left V 5 bases short and J 0 bases short, with 16 bases between. This CDR3 is built from 16 residues. The CDR3 bases are TGTGCCAGCAGTCCTCTTGGGGGCCGGGCTAACTATGGCTACACCTTC. Protein product: CASSPLGGRANYGYTF.

As for this clonotype: A read error may explain this, as a much larger clone is one base away. The rearrangement joins TRBV10-3 to TRBJ2-3; weak D call: TRBD1 (6 bases). Germline loops: CDR1 ENHRY, CDR2 SYGVKD. This CDR3 has 13 amino acids. Trimming removed 10 bases from V and 2 bases from J, with 13 bases in between. The CDR3 DNA follows: TGTGCCACCCCACAGGGAACCACAGATACGCAGTATTTT. Protein: CATPQGTTDTQYF.

This clonotype was detected many times. This rearrangement joins TRBV7-2 to TRBJ1-1; D is unresolved. The germline CDR1 and CDR2 sequences are SGHTA and FQGNSA. The CDR3 runs 14 residues. The V and J ends lost 3 bases and 4 bases respectively, with 12 bases between them. The CDR3, as DNA: TGTGCCAGCAGCTTTGGTGGCCGACTCACTGAAGCTTTCTTT. Protein product: CASSFGGRLTEAFF.

This clonotype occurred many times. This sequence joins TRBV19 and TRBJ2-1; no clear D. The CDR3 runs to 12 residues. Germline CDR1 is LNHDA and CDR2 is SQIVND (reference sequence). Trimming removed 2 bases from V and 7 bases from J, with 6 bases in between. CDR3 bases: TGTGCCAGTAGTATACACAGTAATGAGCAGTTCTTC. It translates to CASSIHSNEQFF.

Worth noting for this clonotype: The junction shows a germline mismatch at one end, possibly a read error. CDR3 loop: CASSWDSNGQFF. CDR3 nucleotide sequence: TGTGCCAGCAGTTGGGACAGCAATGGGCAGTTCTTC. The genes are TRBV7-9 and TRBJ2-1; 7 bases are a match to TRBD1. Germline lookup yields CDR1 SEHNR and CDR2 FQNEAQ (reference sequence). The CDR3 has 12 residues.

Notes on this clonotype: At one end, the junction sequence differs from germline, possibly due to a read error. The chain is built from TRBV7-6 and TRBJ2-7; TRBD1 or TRBD2 may be the D gene (5 bases each). The germline V gene has CDR1 SGHVS and CDR2 FNYEAQ. The CDR3 has 15 amino acids. CDR3 amino acids: CAGSLDPGRLYEQYF. CDR3 in DNA: TGTGCCGGCAGCCTAGACCCAGGGAGACTTTACGAGCAGTACTTC. Full variable domain (missing parts from reference TRBV7-6 and TRBJ2-7): GAGVSQSPRYKVTKRGQDVALRCDPISGHVSLYWYRQALGQGPEFLTYFNYEAQQDKSGLPNDRFSAERPEGSISTLTIQRTEQRDSAMYRCAGSLDPGRLYEQYFGPGTRLTVT.

The genes are TRBV7-9 and TRBJ2-3, with a possible D match to TRBD1 (5 bases). This CDR3 comprises 15 residues. CDR1 and CDR2 (germline): SEHNR, FQNEAQ (reference sequence). Trimming left V 5 bases short and J 3 bases short, with 15 bases between. The CDR3 loop is CASSGWGTRTDTQYF. The CDR3 DNA follows: TGTGCCAGCAGCGGCTGGGGCACGAGGACAGATACGCAGTATTTT.

This clonotype was seen at least ten times. The chain employs TRBV20-1 and TRBJ2-1; tentatively, D is TRBD2 (5 bases). V lost 3 bases and J lost 0, with 21 bases in between. This CDR3 has 18 amino acids. From germline, CDR1 is DFQATT and CDR2 SNEGSKA (reference sequence). The CDR3 protein is CSASRERGPRGSYNEQFF. CDR3 DNA: TGCAGTGCTAGTCGTGAGAGAGGGCCCCGTGGCTCCTACAATGAGCAGTTCTTC.

The table lists this clonotype with many counts. The CDR3 region is CASSLGGGSSNEQFF. CDR3 nucleotides: TGCGCCAGCAGCTTGGGGGGAGGGTCGAGCAATGAGCAGTTCTTC. V and J are TRBV5-1 and TRBJ2-1, with 7 bases identical to TRBD2. Unmatched junction bases numbered 6, after V lost 0 bases and J lost 6 bases. The CDR3 has 15 amino acids. The germline CDR1 and CDR2 sequences are SGHRS and YFSETQ.